A selection of T cell receptor beta chains follows, all from one sample in a study of blood T cell repertoires in COVID-19. TCRdb's table, derived via immunoSEQ multiplex PCR, lists solely in-frame clones and lacks some. The data hold just under 90,000 clones, with about 88% observed a single time. Material for sequencing was peripheral blood. All receptors derive from a woman of 80 years or more with acute or convalescent COVID-19. Both conserved end residues are part of each CDR3. The D gene is left open where the match is weak. The size field is filled for only some rows; it gives once, few, many or a size class.

TRBV11-2	.	TRBJ1-6	.	TGTGCCAGCAGCCAGGGATATGGATCACCCCTCCACTTT	CASSQGYGSPLHF
TRBV4-3	.	TRBJ2-5	.	TGCGCCAGCAGCCAATTAGGAGGGCGGGAGACCCAGTACTTC	CASSQLGGRETQYF
TRBV7-9	.	TRBJ1-1	TRBD1	TGTGCCAGCAGCTTGGGGACAGGGCACGGAGGGGCTTTCTTT	CASSLGTGHGGAFF
TRBV28	.	TRBJ2-4	TRBD2	TGTGCCAGCAGCCCGGGACTAGCGGGAGTGATTCAGTACTTC	CASSPGLAGVIQYF
TRBV27	.	TRBJ2-2	TRBD1	TGTGCCAGCAGTTTACGAGGACAGGGGGCGCGAACCGGGGAGCTGTTTTTT	CASSLRGQGARTGELFF
TRBV11-2	.	TRBJ1-2	.	TGTGCCAGCAGCTTAAGCGGGGCGAACTATGGCTACACCTTC	CASSLSGANYGYTF
TRBV12-3/TRBV12-4	.	TRBJ2-7	.	TGTGCCAGCAGGGCGACAATGGTGCGCGAGCAGTACTTC	CASRATMVREQYF
TRBV18	.	TRBJ1-1	.	TGTGCCAGCTCACCTAACGGGGATTCATTGGGAGCTTTCTTT	CASSPNGDSLGAFF
TRBV4-2	.	TRBJ2-3	TRBD1	TGTGCCAGCAGCCAAGAAGGGACAGGGTCCACCACAGATACGCAGTATTTT	CASSQEGTGSTTDTQYF
TRBV29-1	.	TRBJ2-1	TRBD2	TGCAGCGTCGTCGGGACTAGCGGGAGCTTAGGGGGCCACAATGAGCAGTTCTTC	CSVVGTSGSLGGHNEQFF
TRBV28	.	TRBJ2-2	.	TGTGCCAGCAGTTTAAGCGGCGGGTTGAACACCGGGGAGCTGTTTTTT	CASSLSGGLNTGELFF
TRBV3-1/TRBV3-2	once	TRBJ2-1	TRBD2	TGTGCCAGCAGCTCGGGACTAGCGGGAGGGGTTAAGAGGAATGAGCAGTTCTTC	CASSSGLAGGVKRNEQFF
TRBV6-6	.	TRBJ2-2	TRBD1	TGTGCCAGCAGTCAGACAGGGAACCCCGGGGAGCTGTTTTTT	CASSQTGNPGELFF
TRBV6-2/TRBV6-3	.	TRBJ2-7	.	TGTGCCAGCAGTTTCTCGGAGCCAGGGGGGTACGAGCAGTACTTC	CASSFSEPGGYEQYF
TRBV2	.	TRBJ1-5	.	TGTGCCAGCAGTGAGGAGGTTGAGACCCTTACTGCAAAGGATCAGCCCCAGCATTTT	CASSEEVETLTAKDQPQHF
TRBV19	.	TRBJ1-1	TRBD1	TGTGCCAGCTTCGTAACAGGGGCCACTGAAGCTTTCTTT	CASFVTGATEAFF
TRBV12-3/TRBV12-4	.	TRBJ2-4	TRBD1	TGTGCCAGCAGTCCACAGGGGGAACGCATTCAGTACTTC	CASSPQGERIQYF
TRBV4-3	.	TRBJ2-3	TRBD1	TGCGCCAGCAGCCAAGTAGGGGGCTCAAGCACAGATACGCAGTATTTT	CASSQVGGSSTDTQYF